This T cell receptor (beta chain) was sequenced during a study of blood T cells in healthy people across ages. Primers used in a second PCR of roughly 6 to 11 cycles were a sample-barcoded 5' primer and a J-beta primer mix. The authors tagged each cDNA molecule using a template-switch adaptor with 12 random nucleotides. TCRdb passed the 5' RACE reads through MiXCR, listing each CDR3 protein once. In the table there are about 1,500,000 distinct CDR3 sequences, around 42% of which are singletons. This clonotype was seen a few times. Trimming pared 6 bases from V and 1 base from J, leaving 12 bases between. The CDR3 has 14 residues.

This TCR derives from a woman under 30 in good health. This chain joins TRBV12-3 or TRBV12-4 and TRBJ1-1; D gene unclear. Source material: blood. The CDR3 DNA sequence: TGTGCCAGCAGGGGTCGGAGGGAGAACACTGAAGCTTTCTTT. Amino acids: CASRGRRENTEAFF.